The subject of this entry is one T cell receptor beta chain. Its matching antigen is unknown. Splitting of each subset's genomic DNA was done evenly across several immunoSEQ plates. The protocol was immunoSEQ multiplex PCR, while the TCRdb copy is restricted to in-frame clones and leaves out a portion. The sample lists about 2.1 million clones, 85% to 95% occurring once. In germline, CDR1 is SNHLY, CDR2 FYNNEI. With 4 bases removed from V and 4 bases from J, the gap between germline ends came to 26 bases. The CDR3 sequence is 19 residues long. This entry is derived from a study of shared clonotypes between healthy human individuals. Study-wide results and limits: The naive CD4 repertoires of a handful of donors were compared, and 5% to 6.5% of clonotypes were shared. What naive subsets generally showed was a larger estimated richness than memory subsets showed.

Cells designated naive CD8 were CD45RO-negative and were positively selected for CCR7, with terminally differentiated effector memory CD45RA+ cells excluded. All of the donors resided in Nashville, Tennessee, and each was a Caucasian adult. The sequencing input was naive CD8+ T cells from PBMCs. The sequence derives from a man between 18 and 35 years old in good health. Some clones in this sample may be carry-over from other donors' samples. This chain uses TRBV2 with TRBJ2-1; possible D gene TRBD2, 6 bases. The CDR3 DNA reads TGTGCCAGCAGTGCAACCCCCCCGGGCCGTCTAGCGACTTACAATGAGCAGTTCTTC. It translates to CASSATPPGRLATYNEQFF.